The 27 T cell receptor beta chains given below trace back to one sample, sequenced in a study of CD8 T cells in ankylosing spondylitis. TCRdb re-called the 5' RACE reads with MiXCR, one entry per CDR3 protein. The sample contains roughly 150,000 distinct CDR3 sequences, around 7.9% of which appear only once. The material sequenced was blood, either unsorted or a sorted T cell fraction (not recorded which). The source of these receptors is a female donor with ankylosing spondylitis or in good health (not recorded which).

This chain connects TRBV19 to TRBJ2-1, with D perhaps TRBD2 (7 bases). This CDR3 contains 13 residues. The germline V and J ends were trimmed by 3 bases and 7 bases, with 10 bases remaining between them. Germline V gene lookup returns CDR1 LNHDA and CDR2 SQIVND (reference sequence). CDR3 in amino acids: CASSIRGGNEQFF. The DNA for the CDR3 is TGTGCCAGTAGTATCAGGGGAGGGAATGAGCAGTTCTTC.

The V and J genes are TRBV12-3 or TRBV12-4 and TRBJ1-5, with D possibly TRBD1 on 6 matching bases. The CDR3 is 17 amino acids. Trimming took off 4 bases at V and 1 base at J, with 17 bases between the two ends. CDR3 DNA sequence: TGTGCCAGCAGTTCAGGGGCCGTATCAGAGAGCAATCAGCCCCAGCATTTT. Amino acids: CASSSGAVSESNQPQHF.

The sample holds many counts of this clonotype. This sequence joins TRBV12-3 or TRBV12-4 and TRBJ1-1, with D hard to call. Trimming pared 1 base from V and 6 bases from J, leaving 12 bases between. The CDR3 is 14 amino acids. CDR3 loop: CASSLGLGFPEAFF. CDR3 coding DNA: TGTGCCAGCAGTTTAGGCCTGGGGTTTCCTGAAGCTTTCTTT.

This clonotype appeared many times. CDR3 in amino acids: CASSLNLARDTQYF. CDR3 sequence (DNA): TGTGCCAGCAGTCTCAACCTGGCTCGGGATACGCAGTATTTT. V usage is TRBV6-1 and J usage is TRBJ2-3; D remains ambiguous. This CDR3 is 14 amino acids long. V was shortened by 5 bases and J by 6 bases, with 15 bases between the two germline ends. Germline CDR1 and CDR2: MNHNS and SASEGT.

In regard to this clonotype: The junction differs from germline at one of its ends, possibly a read error. The rearrangement joins TRBV12-3 or TRBV12-4 to TRBJ1-1; D remains unclear. This CDR3 is built from 14 residues. Here the CDR3 reads CTSSSRYRGAEAFF. For the CDR3, the DNA is TGTACCAGCAGTTCTCGTTACAGAGGCGCTGAAGCTTTCTTT.

This clonotype came up a few times. This chain links TRBV24-1 with TRBJ2-7; 10 positions match TRBD1. The length of the CDR3 is 15 residues. V was clipped by 3 bases and J by 5 bases; unmatched bases: 6. Germline V CDR1 and CDR2: KGHDR, SFDVKD. The CDR3 protein is CATSDPGQGMNEQYF. As DNA, the CDR3 is TGTGCCACCAGTGATCCGGGACAGGGGATGAACGAGCAGTACTTC.

There are many counts of this clonotype. V gene TRBV7-8 combines with J gene TRBJ2-5; D is unresolved. The germline V gene has CDR1 SGHVS and CDR2 FQNEAQ. The CDR3 consists of 13 residues. Trimming took off 2 bases at V and 3 bases at J, with 7 bases between the two ends. The CDR3 region is CASSLSIKETQYF. The CDR3 DNA reads as TGTGCCAGCAGCTTAAGCATAAAAGAGACCCAGTACTTC.

This clonotype was seen many times. This sequence joins TRBV25-1 and TRBJ1-5; D might be TRBD1 (6 bases). CDR3 length equals 14 residues. The germline V and J ends were trimmed by 5 bases and 5 bases, with 13 bases remaining between them. From germline, CDR1 is MGHDK and CDR2 SYGVNS. In nucleotides, the CDR3 is TGTGCCAGCAGTAACCGACAGGCGGATCAGCCCCAGCATTTT. As protein: CASSNRQADQPQHF. Looking up the rest from reference TRBV25-1 and TRBJ1-5 gives the full variable domain: EADIYQTPRYLVIGTGKKITLECSQTMGHDKMYWYQQDPGMELHLIHYSYGVNSTEKGDLSSESTVSRIRTEHFPLTLESARPSHTSQYLCASSNRQADQPQHFGDGTRLSIL.

This clonotype has a count of ten or more. This chain connects TRBV18 to TRBJ2-3; D is ambiguous. V was clipped by 0 bases and J by 6 bases, with 10 bases between them. The CDR3 loop spans 14 amino acids. Looked up from germline, CDR1 is KGHSH and CDR2 is LQKENI. The CDR3 region has the DNA TGTGCCAGCTCACCACCGAACCTGGGGGATACGCAGTATTTT. This sequence encodes CASSPPNLGDTQYF.

The rearrangement uses TRBV4-2 and TRBJ1-3, with D tentatively TRBD1 (6 bases). Germline V lookup: CDR1 LGHNA, CDR2 YNFKEQ. CDR3 size: 18 residues. Between the trimmed V and J ends, which lost 5 bases and 3 bases, there was a span of 23 bases. CDR3 protein: CASSFAGQGSNGGNTIYF. As DNA, the CDR3 is TGTGCCAGCAGCTTCGCCGGGCAGGGGAGTAATGGTGGAAACACCATATATTTT.

This clonotype came up a few times. This chain uses TRBV4-3 with TRBJ1-4, with D perhaps matching TRBD1 (6 bases). CDR1 is LGHNA and CDR2 is YSLEER in the germline V gene. The CDR3 is made up of 18 amino acids. V lost 3 bases, J lost 1 base, and 18 bases lay in between. The CDR3 reads CASSHAFVGGRTNEKLFF. DNA of the CDR3: TGCGCCAGCAGCCACGCCTTTGTAGGGGGTCGAACTAATGAAAAACTGTTTTTT.

This clonotype was seen many times. The genes are TRBV12-3 or TRBV12-4 and TRBJ2-1; D unresolved. Trimming cost V 9 bases and J 0 bases, with 9 bases left between them. The CDR3 length is 13 residues. CDR3 coding DNA: TGTGCCAGTACTTATAGCTCCTACAATGAGCAGTTCTTC. Translating it yields CASTYSSYNEQFF.

This clonotype was recorded at least ten times. This rearrangement joins TRBV12-3 or TRBV12-4 to TRBJ2-7; 7 bases match TRBD2. This CDR3 region has 16 residues. After removal of 6 bases from V and 0 bases from J, the junction contained 11 bases not matched to a gene. The CDR3, as DNA: TGTGCCAGCAGCCCCTCCGGGACTATAGGCTCCTACGAGCAGTACTTC. Its protein product is CASSPSGTIGSYEQYF.

This clonotype was recorded at least ten times. CDR3: CASSGSTTMVMETQYF. The CDR3 coding sequence is TGCGCCAGCAGCGGTAGCACCACAATGGTCATGGAGACCCAGTACTTC. The chain has TRBV4-1 and TRBJ2-5; D remains unclear. The CDR3 is 16 amino acids. Germline V gene lookup returns CDR1 MGHRA and CDR2 YSYEKL. Deletions cut 5 bases from V and 5 bases from J, with 21 bases between.

In this sample, this clonotype turned up many times. The chain uses TRBV7-2 and TRBJ1-4; D gene unclear. The CDR3 covers 15 residues. Germline V CDR1 and CDR2: SGHTA, FQGNSA. Trimming left V 0 bases short and J 4 bases short, with 9 bases between. CDR3 sequence (DNA): TGTGCCAGCAGCTTAGCGGCAGCGAATAATGAAAAACTGTTTTTT. It is translated as CASSLAAANNEKLFF.

This clonotype was counted ten times or more. The chain joins TRBV12-3 or TRBV12-4 to TRBJ2-1; 8 bases agree with TRBD2. V was clipped by 5 bases and J by 5 bases; unmatched bases: 5. CDR3 length: 14 amino acids. CDR3 nucleotides: TGTGCCAGCAGTCACAGCGGGGGTCACAATGAGCAGTTCTTC. This translates into CASSHSGGHNEQFF.

The V call is TRBV29-1, the J call TRBJ1-4; no clear D gene. Germline V lookup: CDR1 SQVTM, CDR2 ANQGSEA. The V end lost 4 bases, the J end lost 8 bases, and 20 bases lay between the germline ends. The CDR3 length is 15 residues. The CDR3 protein is CSVVSGRRTAEKLFF. The CDR3 DNA reads TGCAGCGTTGTTAGCGGCCGGCGGACGGCGGAAAAACTGTTTTTT.

The chain has TRBV5-5 and TRBJ2-5; TRBD1 matches 9 bases. Germline CDR1 reads SGHKS; CDR2 reads YYEKEE (reference sequence). Trimming removed 3 bases from V and 2 bases from J; junction bases left unmatched: 11. This CDR3 region has 17 residues. Here the CDR3 DNA reads TGTGCCAGCAGCTCGGGGACAGGGACGTTAAGGCAAGAGACCCAGTACTTC. Translating gives CASSSGTGTLRQETQYF.

This clonotype has a count of ten or more. The chain recombines TRBV4-1 with TRBJ1-1, with D hard to call. This CDR3 is built from 16 residues. Trimming left V 4 bases short and J 0 bases short, with 15 bases between. Germline V gives CDR1 MGHRA, CDR2 YSYEKL. Written as DNA, the CDR3 is TGCGCCAGCAGCCCCTATTTTGCAGATCTGAACACTGAAGCTTTCTTT. Amino acid sequence: CASSPYFADLNTEAFF.

In its sample, this clonotype was seen many times. This rearrangement joins TRBV14 to TRBJ2-7; 8 nucleotides agree with TRBD1. Per germline, CDR1 SGHDN and CDR2 FVKESK. CDR3 length: 15 amino acids. V was clipped by 4 bases and J by 4 bases; unmatched bases: 9. CDR3 coding DNA: TGTGCCAGCAGCCCTCCGGGACAGGAATTGTACGAGCAGTACTTC. Encoded protein: CASSPPGQELYEQYF.

This clonotype was seen repeatedly, ten times or more. The J gene is TRBJ1-1, the V gene TRBV20-1, with a weak D call TRBD1 (5 bases). Germline V gene sequence: CDR1 DFQATT, CDR2 SNEGSKA (reference sequence). V lost 1 base and J lost 7, with 10 bases in between. The length of the CDR3 is 12 residues. The CDR3 reads CSARVAGIEAFF. The CDR3 DNA reads TGCAGTGCTAGAGTGGCAGGGATTGAAGCTTTCTTT.

This clonotype was seen a handful of times. The rearrangement joins TRBV28 to TRBJ2-6; D ambiguous. This CDR3 is built from 15 residues. V gave up 6 bases and J gave up 2 bases, with 11 bases separating them. The germline CDR1 and CDR2 sequences are MDHEN and SYDVKM. The CDR3 protein is CASSLTGAGANVLTF. Here the CDR3 DNA reads TGTGCCAGCAGCCTAACTGGGGCTGGGGCCAACGTCCTGACTTTC.

This clonotype appeared many times. The DNA for the CDR3 is TGTGCCAGCAGTTTAGGAGGGGTTGAAAAACTGTTTTTT. It yields the protein CASSLGGVEKLFF. The gene calls are TRBV12-3 or TRBV12-4 and TRBJ1-4, with a possible D match to TRBD1 (5 bases). The CDR3 contains 13 residues. The V and J ends lost 1 base and 7 bases respectively, with 7 bases between them.

This clonotype has at least ten counts. The rearrangement joins TRBV5-1 to TRBJ2-3, with no clear D. CDR3 length: 14 residues. Per germline, CDR1 SGHRS and CDR2 YFSETQ. V dropped 0 bases and J dropped 2 bases, with 7 bases sitting between them. The CDR3 reads CASSLAQLTDTQYF. The DNA of the CDR3 is TGCGCCAGCAGCTTGGCCCAGCTCACAGATACGCAGTATTTT.

This clonotype was counted at least ten times. This sequence joins TRBV5-1 and TRBJ2-7; 8 bases agree with TRBD2. The CDR3 contains 14 residues. Germline V gene data show CDR1 as SGHRS and CDR2 as YFSETQ. With 0 bases clipped from V and 3 bases from J, the junction kept 2 bases outside the gene matches. The CDR3, as DNA: TGCGCCAGCAGCTTGGCTAGCGGGCTCTACGAGCAGTACTTC. Protein product: CASSLASGLYEQYF.

This clonotype was counted at least ten times. The gene calls are TRBV6-4 and TRBJ2-2, with D hard to call. Germline V gives CDR1 MRHNA, CDR2 SNTAGT. This CDR3 has 13 amino acids. Trimming cost V 4 bases and J 6 bases, with 9 bases left between them. The CDR3 loop is CASSVRSPGELFF. For the CDR3, the DNA is TGTGCCAGCAGTGTTCGGTCACCCGGGGAGCTGTTTTTT.

This clonotype was counted at least ten times. The V and J genes are TRBV3-1 and TRBJ2-3; D unresolved. The CDR3 length is 16 residues. From germline, CDR1 is LGHDT and CDR2 YNNKEL (reference sequence). V was cut by 0 bases and J by 4 bases, with 14 bases left in between. CDR3 residues: CASSQDRSMSSDTQYF. CDR3 nucleotides: TGTGCCAGCAGCCAAGATAGGTCGATGTCGTCAGATACGCAGTATTTT.